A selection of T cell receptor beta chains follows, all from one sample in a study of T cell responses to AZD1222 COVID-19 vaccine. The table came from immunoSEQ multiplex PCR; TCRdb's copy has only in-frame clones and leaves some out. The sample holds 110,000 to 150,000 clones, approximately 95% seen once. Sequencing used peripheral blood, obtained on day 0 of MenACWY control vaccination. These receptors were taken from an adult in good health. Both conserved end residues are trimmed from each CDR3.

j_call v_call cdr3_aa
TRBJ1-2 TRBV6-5 ASSYAYRAADYGYT
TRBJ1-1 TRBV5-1 ASSLVRNTEAF
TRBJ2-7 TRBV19 ASSPRIAGVSHEQY
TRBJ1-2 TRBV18 ASSPKDRGGGYT
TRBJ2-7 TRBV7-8 ASSPLGSSGFSYEQY
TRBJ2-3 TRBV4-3 ASSQDRAGKDTQY
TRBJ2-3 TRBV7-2 ASSSEISDTQY
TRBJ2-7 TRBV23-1 ASSQFFRGRGLRQY
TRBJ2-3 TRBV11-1 ASSLGEDTQY
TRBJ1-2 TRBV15 ATSEGGDNYGYT
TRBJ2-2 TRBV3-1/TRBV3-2 ASRYSSTGELF
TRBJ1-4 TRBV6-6 ASKGFGANEKLF
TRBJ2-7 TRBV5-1 ASSLGQGIDEQY
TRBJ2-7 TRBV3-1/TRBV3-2 ASSRDRGYEQY
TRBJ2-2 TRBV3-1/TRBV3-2 ASSLNTGELF
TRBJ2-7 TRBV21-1 ASSKKRTDVSYEQY
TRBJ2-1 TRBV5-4 ASSPSVLEAYNEQF
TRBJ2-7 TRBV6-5 ASSRSEAGGEQY
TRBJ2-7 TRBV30 AWSALGIGEQY
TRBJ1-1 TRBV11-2 ASSPRTGGGEAF
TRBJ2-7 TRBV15 ATSSYGTLPYEQY
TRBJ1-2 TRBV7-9 ASSPRTGALNYGYT
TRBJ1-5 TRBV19 ASTNPGGQPQH
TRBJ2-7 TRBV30 AWSIFRAYEQY
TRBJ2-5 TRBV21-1 ASRDRGLTGETQY
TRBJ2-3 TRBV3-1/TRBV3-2 ASSQALAGGFLTSTDTQY
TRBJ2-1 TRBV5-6 ASSSAGAGF
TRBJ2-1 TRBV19 ASSEAGLRGEQF
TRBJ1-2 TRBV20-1 SASLAVNTRLT
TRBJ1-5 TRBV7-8 ASSLGQPYSNQPQH
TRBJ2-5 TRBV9 ASSVLGLAGGPQETQY
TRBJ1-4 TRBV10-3 ASTRGLTNEKLF
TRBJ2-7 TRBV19 ASSPRTSYEQY
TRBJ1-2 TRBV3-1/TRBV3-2 ASSPNRPGTGGNYGYT
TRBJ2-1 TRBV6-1 ASSELAGGVDEQF
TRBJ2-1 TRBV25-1 ASSDRVGDNEQF
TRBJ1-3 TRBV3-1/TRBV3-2 ASSHCNSGNTIY
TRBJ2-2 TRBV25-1 ASSEYPTWATGELF
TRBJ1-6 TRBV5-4 ASSPGEARRNSPLH
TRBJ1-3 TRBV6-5 ASSPMISGNTIY
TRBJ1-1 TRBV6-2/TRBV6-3 ASSYHGQGEAF
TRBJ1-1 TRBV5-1 ASIPGTGMGDTEAF
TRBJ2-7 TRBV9 ASSRDRGTYEQY
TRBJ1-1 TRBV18 ASSRIGTPNTEAF
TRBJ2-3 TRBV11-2 ASSLVIADTQY
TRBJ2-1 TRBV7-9 ASSTTRAGTEQF
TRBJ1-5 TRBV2 ASSEHSLYQPQH
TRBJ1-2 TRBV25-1 ALWGTPKPYGYT
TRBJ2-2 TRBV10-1 ASSDGTSGTAGELF
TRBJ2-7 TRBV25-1 ASSEYRTGELYEQY
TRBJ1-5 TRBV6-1 ASSEDVGPHQPQH
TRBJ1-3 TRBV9 ASSVGNSGNTIY
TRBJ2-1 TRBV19 ASSIWWEGTSGDNEQF
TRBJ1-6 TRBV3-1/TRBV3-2 ASSIRTDSPLH
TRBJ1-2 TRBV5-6 ASSRRQEFSPNYGYT
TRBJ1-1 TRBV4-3 ASSQVWGGNTEAF
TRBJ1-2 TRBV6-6 ASSYPGTGIYGYT
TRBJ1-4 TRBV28 ASSSSGGHNEKLF
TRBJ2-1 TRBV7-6 ASSLVPGTSGGSSYNEQF
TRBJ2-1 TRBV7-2 ASSLAGQGDEQF